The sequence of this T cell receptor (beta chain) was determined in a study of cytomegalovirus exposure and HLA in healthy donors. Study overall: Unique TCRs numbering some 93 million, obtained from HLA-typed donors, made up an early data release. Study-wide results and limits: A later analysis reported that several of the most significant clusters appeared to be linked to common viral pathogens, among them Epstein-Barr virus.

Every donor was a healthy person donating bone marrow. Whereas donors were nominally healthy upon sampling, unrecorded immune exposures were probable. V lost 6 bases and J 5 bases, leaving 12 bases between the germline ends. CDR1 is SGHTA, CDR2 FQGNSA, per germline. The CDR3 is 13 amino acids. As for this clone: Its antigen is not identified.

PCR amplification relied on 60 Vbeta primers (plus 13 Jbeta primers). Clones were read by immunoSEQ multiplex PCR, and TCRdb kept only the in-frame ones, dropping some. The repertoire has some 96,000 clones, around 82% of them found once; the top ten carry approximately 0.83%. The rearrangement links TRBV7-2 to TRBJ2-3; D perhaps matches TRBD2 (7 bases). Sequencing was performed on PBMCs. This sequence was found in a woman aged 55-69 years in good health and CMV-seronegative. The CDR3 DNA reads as TGTGCCAGCAGGTGGGGGGGCCGAGATACGCAGTATTTT. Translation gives CASRWGGRDTQYF.